The entry below describes one TCR beta chain. There is no known antigen for this receptor. It has no much larger one-base neighbor in the sample; base qualities were not kept. The immunoSEQ Assay, a bias-controlled multiplex PCR, was used to amplify TCRbeta CDR3 regions from genomic DNA. The original methods were these. Within the assay, amplification of reference gene primers was used to estimate how many nucleated cells each sample contained. Sequence reads were collapsed and filtered to measure the absolute abundance of every unique TCRbeta CDR3 rearrangement. For each sample, productive Simpson clonality was calculated as the square root of Simpson's diversity index over productive rearrangements. TCRdb obtained this table from immuneACCESS and retained in-frame rearrangements with V and J assigned. These tables miss some clones; where compared with another copy, unresolved V genes account for less than half of the shortfall, and the remainder is unexplained. D and trimming were read from the DNA, whereas the V and J calls and clone size are those reported in that table. In this sample the table shows about 270,000 clones, around 82% of which occur a single time. The ten top clones hold roughly 5.8% of the sample.

V trim: 2 bases; J trim: 5 bases; unmatched bases: 6. From the cysteine through the phenylalanine, the CDR3 covers 18 amino acids. The CDR3 DNA has 54 bases and is translated from base 1. The sample is drawn from a study of blood T cell repertoires in COVID-19 (dated by TCRdb to 2020 to 2022). At the level of the whole study: Collaborator samples came from the United States, Italy and Spain and covered acute and convalescent phases of COVID-19. The material from the prospective study consisted of cDNA or gDNA derived from T cells, B-cell-depleted T cells, or PBMCs. The dataset comprised deeply sampled blood TCRbeta repertoires from subjects exposed to, actively infected with, or recovered from COVID-19. The repertoires were released in a freely available public database intended as a resource for research on the immune response to SARS-CoV-2. The samples were drawn from two sources: the first 160 participants of the ongoing ImmuneRACE study, and 1,000 to 1,500 subjects contributed by 6 global collaborators. Sample metadata almost always included a de-identified subject ID, COVID-19 status, age in years and sex. HLA class I and class II types, where available, came from metadata supplied by the sample provider rather than from assay-based typing.

The investigation overall reported the following: The amount of clinical and demographic metadata varied by source and participant and was provided uncurated.

The collaborating institutions used their own protocols to collect whole blood in K2EDTA tubes. For TCRbeta analysis, collaborators shipped samples as frozen whole blood, isolated PBMCs, or DNA extracted from either of those sample types. This receptor was taken from a man at least 80 years old with acute or convalescent COVID-19. Sequenced: peripheral blood. The V gene is TRBV23-1 and the J gene is TRBJ2-1; TRBD2 aligns with 16 central bases. TRBV23-1 has ORF status, its function being uncertain. The CDR3 in this case is CASSQPGLAGGPHNEQFF. The DNA sequence reads TGCGCCAGCAGTCAACCGGGACTAGCGGGGGGGCCCCACAATGAGCAGTTCTTC.